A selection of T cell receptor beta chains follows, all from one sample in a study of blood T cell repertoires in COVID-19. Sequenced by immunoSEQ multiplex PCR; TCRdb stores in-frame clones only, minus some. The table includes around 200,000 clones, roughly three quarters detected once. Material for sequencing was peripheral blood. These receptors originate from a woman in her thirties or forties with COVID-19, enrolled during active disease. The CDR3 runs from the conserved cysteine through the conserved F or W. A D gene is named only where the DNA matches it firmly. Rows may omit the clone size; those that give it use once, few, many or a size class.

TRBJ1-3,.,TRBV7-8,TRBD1,TGTGCCAGCAGCCGATACCGGGACAGGGTGAACACCATATATTTT,CASSRYRDRVNTIYF
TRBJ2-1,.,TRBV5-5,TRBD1,TGTGCCAGCAGCTGGGACAGCGGTGAGCAGTTCTTC,CASSWDSGEQFF
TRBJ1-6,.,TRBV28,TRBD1,TGTGCCAGCAGCAAAACAGGGGCTTATAATTCACCCCTCCACTTT,CASSKTGAYNSPLHF
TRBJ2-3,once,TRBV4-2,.,TGTGCCAGCAGCCCATCCTCCCCCTATTCAGGAGGCTTCACAGATACGCAGTATTTT,CASSPSSPYSGGFTDTQYF
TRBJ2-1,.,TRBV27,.,TGTGCCAGCAGTTTAGCGAGTGAGCAGTTCTTC,CASSLASEQFF
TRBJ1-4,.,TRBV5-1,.,TGCGCCAGCAGCCCAACCGGGACATCCAATGAAAAACTGTTTTTT,CASSPTGTSNEKLFF
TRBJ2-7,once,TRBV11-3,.,TGTGCCAGCAGCTTAGGTACCGGCGGGACTTACGAGCAGTACTTC,CASSLGTGGTYEQYF
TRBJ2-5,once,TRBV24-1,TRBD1,TGTGCCACCAGTGCCCCCGGCCAGGGGGAAGAGACCCAGTACTTC,CATSAPGQGEETQYF
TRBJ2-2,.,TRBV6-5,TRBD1,TGTGCCAGCATGACAGGGCAAGGCGGGGAGCTGTTTTTT,CASMTGQGGELFF
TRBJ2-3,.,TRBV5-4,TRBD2,TGTGCCAGCAGCCCGCCCCCTAGCGGGGCCACAGATACGCAGTATTTT,CASSPPPSGATDTQYF
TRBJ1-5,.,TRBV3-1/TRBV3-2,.,TGTGCCAGCAGCCAAGCCAGGGATCAGCCCCAGCATTTT,CASSQARDQPQHF
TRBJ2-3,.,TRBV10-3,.,TGTGCCATCAGGCGGCAGGGGAACAGCGATACGCAGTATTTT,CAIRRQGNSDTQYF
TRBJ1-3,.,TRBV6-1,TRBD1,TGTGCCAGCAGTGAACCGGGACAGCGAAGAAACACCATATATTTT,CASSEPGQRRNTIYF
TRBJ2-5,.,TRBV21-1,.,TGTGCCAGCAGCAAAGATTGGGCTAGCGGGAGGGCACAAGAGACCCAGTACTTC,CASSKDWASGRAQETQYF
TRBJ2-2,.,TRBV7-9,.,TGTGCCAGCAGCTTCGGAGGGGGGGTAGACACCGGGGAGCTGTTTTTT,CASSFGGGVDTGELFF
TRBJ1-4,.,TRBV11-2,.,TGTGCCAGCAGCTTAGGTCGGGGGAGTGAAAAACTGTTTTTT,CASSLGRGSEKLFF
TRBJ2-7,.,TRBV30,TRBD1,TGTGCCTGGAGTTCCGGGACAGGAAAGCACGAGCAGTACTTC,CAWSSGTGKHEQYF
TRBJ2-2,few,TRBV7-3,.,TGTGCCAGCAGCTTAATGTCGGGCGGGGGCAACACCGGGGAGCTGTTTTTT,CASSLMSGGGNTGELFF
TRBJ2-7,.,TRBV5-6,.,TGTGCCAGCAGCAAACTTCAGGGCTACGAGCAGTACTTC,CASSKLQGYEQYF
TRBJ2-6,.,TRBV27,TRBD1,TGTGCCAGCAGAGCTGCTCCCGGGACAGGGGCTGGGGCCAACGTCCTGACTTTC,CASRAAPGTGAGANVLTF
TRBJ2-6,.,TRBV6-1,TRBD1,TGTGCCAGCAGGGAACAGGGGGACGCTGGGGCCAACGTCCTGACTTTC,CASREQGDAGANVLTF
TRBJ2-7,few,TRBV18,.,TGTGCCAGCTCACCCCTTCCTCCCGGGGTTACTCCGGCCGAGCAGTACTTC,CASSPLPPGVTPAEQYF
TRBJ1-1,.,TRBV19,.,TGTGCCAGTAGTATAGCACCGGCGGTCCCAATGAACACTGAAGCTTTCTTT,CASSIAPAVPMNTEAFF
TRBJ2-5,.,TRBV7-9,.,TGTGCCAGCAGCTACCAGGGTCAAGAGACCCAGTACTTC,CASSYQGQETQYF
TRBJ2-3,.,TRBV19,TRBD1,TGTGCCAGTAGTTCGGCCGGGACAGGGAATACTTTCAGCACAGATACGCAGTATTTT,CASSSAGTGNTFSTDTQYF
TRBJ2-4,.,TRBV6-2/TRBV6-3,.,TGTGCCAGCAGCCTCGACCCCATCGGGATTCAGTACTTC,CASSLDPIGIQYF
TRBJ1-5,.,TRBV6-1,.,TGTGCCAGCAGTGCTGGGGGGGGCGCCCCTTGGCAGCCCCAGCATTTT,CASSAGGGAPWQPQHF
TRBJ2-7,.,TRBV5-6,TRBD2,TGTGCCAGCAGCTTGCCAGCACATAGCGGGAAGGCCCCCTACGAGCAGTACTTC,CASSLPAHSGKAPYEQYF
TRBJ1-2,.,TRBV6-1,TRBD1,TGTGCCAGCAGTGAAACGGACAGGGATGGCTACACCTTC,CASSETDRDGYTF
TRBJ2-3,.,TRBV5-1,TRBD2,TGCGCCAGCAGCTTGTATGCTAGCGGGACCACAGATACGCAGTATTTT,CASSLYASGTTDTQYF
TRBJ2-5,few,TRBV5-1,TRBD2,TGCGCCAGCAGCTCCACCCTCGGGACTAATATAGAAAAGACCCAGTACTTC,CASSSTLGTNIEKTQYF
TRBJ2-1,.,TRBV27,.,TGTGCCAGCAGTACCGGAGTTAAGGTCTACAATGAGCAGTTCTTC,CASSTGVKVYNEQFF
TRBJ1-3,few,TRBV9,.,TGTGCCAGCAGCGTTTCCCTGTGGGGCCGCTCTGGAAACACCATATATTTT,CASSVSLWGRSGNTIYF
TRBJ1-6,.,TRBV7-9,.,TGTGCCAGCAGCTTAGTTGCGGGGTTAACGACTTCACCCCTCCACTTT,CASSLVAGLTTSPLHF
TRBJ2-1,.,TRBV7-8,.,TGTGCCAGCACCCCCCAGCGGTCCTACAATGAGCAGTTCTTC,CASTPQRSYNEQFF
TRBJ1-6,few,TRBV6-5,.,TGTGCCAGCAGGTGGGGACAACCAAATTCACCCCTCCACTTT,CASRWGQPNSPLHF
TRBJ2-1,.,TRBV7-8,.,TGTGCCAGCAGCCAAATAGGAGCAAACACCTACAATGAGCAGTTCTTC,CASSQIGANTYNEQFF
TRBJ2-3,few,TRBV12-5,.,TGTGCTAGTGGTTTGAAAGGGGCCCTTCCAGATACGCAGTATTTT,CASGLKGALPDTQYF
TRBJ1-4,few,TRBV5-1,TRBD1,TGCGCCAGCAGCTCGGGGACAGTGAATAATGAAAAACTGTTTTTT,CASSSGTVNNEKLFF
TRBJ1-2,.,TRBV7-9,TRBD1,TGTGCCAGCAGCTTCAGTCAGGGGGCCTATGGCTACACCTTC,CASSFSQGAYGYTF
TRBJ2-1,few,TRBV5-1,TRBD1,TGCGCCAGCAGCTTTACAGGGGATCCCTACAATGAGCAGTTCTTC,CASSFTGDPYNEQFF
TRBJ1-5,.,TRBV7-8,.,TGTGCCAGCAGCTTAGGGTCGAACAGAAGGAATCAGCCCCAGCATTTT,CASSLGSNRRNQPQHF
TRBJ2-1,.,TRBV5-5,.,TGTGCCAGCAGCTTGGGGGGCGGGATAGGAAACAATGAGCAGTTCTTC,CASSLGGGIGNNEQFF
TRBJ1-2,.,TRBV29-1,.,TGCAGCGTTGACCCCCGGGGAGCCAGCAGGGGCTACACCTTC,CSVDPRGASRGYTF
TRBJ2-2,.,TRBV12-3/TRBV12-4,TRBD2,TGTGCCAGCAGTAAAGCGGGAGCCGGGGAGCTGTTTTTT,CASSKAGAGELFF
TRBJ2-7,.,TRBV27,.,TGTGCCAGCAGTTTATACGGAGGCTACGAGCAGTACTTC,CASSLYGGYEQYF
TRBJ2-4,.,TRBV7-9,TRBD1,TGTGCCAGCAGCCCGCGACAGGGGACCAAAAACATTCAGTACTTC,CASSPRQGTKNIQYF
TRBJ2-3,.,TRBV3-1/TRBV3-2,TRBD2,TGTGCCAGCAGCCGGGGGGGTACAGATACGCAGTATTTT,CASSRGGTDTQYF
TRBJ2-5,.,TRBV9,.,TGTGCCAGCAGCGTATGGTCGGGAGAAGAGACCCAGTACTTC,CASSVWSGEETQYF
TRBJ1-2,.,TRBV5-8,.,TGTGCCAGCAGCTTGGGGCAGGGGAATAGCTATGGCTACACCTTC,CASSLGQGNSYGYTF
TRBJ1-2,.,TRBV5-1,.,TGCGCCAGCAGCTTTCCCGGGGGTACGGACGTCTATGGCTACACCTTC,CASSFPGGTDVYGYTF
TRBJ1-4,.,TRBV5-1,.,TGCGCCAGCAGCTCCCGAGCCGTCGGGGGAGGGGGTGGTGGTGAAAAACTGTTTTTT,CASSSRAVGGGGGGEKLFF
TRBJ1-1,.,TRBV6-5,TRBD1,TGTGCCAGCGCCATACAGGGGCTTCATGGCACTGAAGCTTTCTTT,CASAIQGLHGTEAFF
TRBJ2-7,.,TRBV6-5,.,TGTGCCAGCAAGGGTTATTGGGACACCTACTACGAGCAGTACTTC,CASKGYWDTYYEQYF
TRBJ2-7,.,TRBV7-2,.,TGTGCCAGCAGCCCCTCGGCGGGGGCCAATGAGCAGTACTTC,CASSPSAGANEQYF